The 27 T cell receptor beta chains given below trace back to one sample, sequenced in a study of control samples from healthy donors and cancer patients. Using immunoSEQ multiplex PCR, the repertoire was profiled, and TCRdb retains in-frame clones only, with some absent. Of roughly 38,000 clones listed, roughly nine tenths are singletons. Sample: blood. The receptors come from a woman between 45 and 60 years old in good health.

In DNA, the CDR3 is TGTGCCATCAGTGAAGGGACTGAAGCTTTCTTT. This gives the protein CAISEGTEAFF. V usage is TRBV10-3 and J usage is TRBJ1-1; D gene unclear. Germline V gene lookup returns CDR1 ENHRY and CDR2 SYGVKD. V lost 3 bases to trimming and J lost 5 bases, with 4 bases between them. This CDR3 region has 11 residues.

This clone showed up just once. V gene TRBV18 combines with J gene TRBJ2-3, with D unclear. The CDR3 loop spans 13 amino acids. Germline V gives CDR1 KGHSH, CDR2 LQKENI. The ends were cut back, 3 bases at V and 2 bases at J, with 6 bases in the middle. CDR3 DNA sequence: TGTGCCAGCTCACCCTCCCTCACAGATACGCAGTATTTT. It translates to CASSPSLTDTQYF.

With regard to this clone: The junction departs from the called germline gene at one end, perhaps through a read error. This chain joins TRBV5-1 and TRBJ2-5; D is unclear. CDR3 size: 11 residues. CDR1 SGHRS and CDR2 YFSETQ come from the germline V gene. Here the CDR3 DNA reads TGCGCCAGCAGCTCCCAAGAAACCCAGTACTTC. This gives the protein CASSSQETQYF.

V gene TRBV7-3 combines with J gene TRBJ1-2; D is unresolved. CDR3 length: 13 amino acids. Germline assignment: CDR1 SGHTA and CDR2 FQGTGA. V dropped 5 bases and J dropped 3 bases, with 10 bases sitting between them. The CDR3 region is CASSPLKDYGYTF. The CDR3 nucleotides read TGTGCCAGCAGCCCCCTCAAAGACTATGGCTACACCTTC.

The chain employs TRBV7-2 and TRBJ1-5, with 7 positions matching TRBD1. This CDR3 contains 15 residues. The V gene end was trimmed by 5 bases and the J gene end by 2 bases; junction bases not matched to a gene: 6. CDR1 is SGHTA, CDR2 FQGNSA, per germline. The CDR3 loop reads CASSLDRAGNQPQHF. As DNA, the CDR3 is TGTGCCAGCAGCCTCGACAGGGCTGGCAATCAGCCCCAGCATTTT.

The J gene is TRBJ1-5, the V gene TRBV9; tentative D call: TRBD1 (5 bases). Trimming shortened V by 0 bases and J by 6 bases, and 10 bases separated the two germline ends. The CDR3 covers 14 residues. The germline V gene encodes CDR1 SGDLS and CDR2 YYNGEE. CDR3 nucleotide sequence: TGTGCCAGCAGCGTAGACCCCCAGGGTCAGCCCCAGCATTTT. Translated, it gives CASSVDPQGQPQHF.

J is TRBJ1-2 and V is TRBV5-1, with D possibly matching TRBD1 (5 bases). CDR1 is SGHRS, CDR2 YFSETQ, per germline. Trimming shortened V by 6 bases and J by 0 bases, and 30 bases separated the two germline ends. There are 20 residues in the CDR3. CDR3: CASTLRDGAGRGTTNYGYTF. The CDR3 coding sequence is TGCGCCAGCACCCTGAGGGACGGGGCAGGGCGGGGGACTACTAACTATGGCTACACCTTC.

With respect to this clone: Mismatch with germline at one junction end may stem from a read error. CDR3 sequence reads: CARSGVAGGILYTGELFF. The CDR3 nucleotides are TGTGCCCGCAGTGGGGTAGCGGGGGGGATCTTGTACACCGGGGAGCTGTTTTTT. The chain joins TRBV25-1 to TRBJ2-2; 11 positions agree with TRBD2. The CDR3 sequence is 18 residues long. Germline V gene sequence: CDR1 MGHDK, CDR2 SYGVNS. Full variable domain (remainder filled in from reference TRBV25-1 and TRBJ2-2): EADIYQTPRYLVIGTGKKITLECSQTMGHDKMYWYQQDPGMELHLIHYSYGVNSTEKGDLSSESTVSRIRTEHFPLTLESARPSHTSQYLCARSGVAGGILYTGELFFGEGSRLTVL.

This sequence joins TRBV7-2 and TRBJ2-4, with TRBD2 as a possible D gene (7 bases). Between the trimmed V and J ends, which lost 1 base and 6 bases, there was a span of 22 bases. The CDR3 sequence is 18 residues long. The V gene's germline CDR1 is SGHTA and CDR2 FQGNSA. This chain's CDR3 is CASSLGFTGGTAGNIQYF. The CDR3 nucleotides read TGTGCCAGCAGCTTAGGCTTTACGGGGGGCACCGCCGGAAACATTCAGTACTTC.

This clone occurred once. The gene calls are TRBV20-1 and TRBJ2-7; D is uncertain. The V end was cut by 3 bases, the J end by 1 base, with 13 bases between. The germline V gene has CDR1 DFQATT and CDR2 SNEGSKA (reference sequence). The CDR3 has 14 amino acids. For the CDR3, the DNA is TGCAGTGCTAGTGTCGAGTCTAGATCCTACGAGCAGTACTTC. Protein product: CSASVESRSYEQYF.

The chain combines TRBV5-6 with TRBJ1-4, with D possibly being TRBD1 (6 bases). Trimming pared 1 base from V and 0 bases from J, leaving 19 bases between. Germline loops: CDR1 SGHDT, CDR2 YYEEEE. This CDR3 spans 19 amino acids. The CDR3 DNA reads TGTGCCAGCAGCTTGTCCTCAGGGGCGGTATTCGCAACTAATGAAAAACTGTTTTTT. Amino acid sequence: CASSLSSGAVFATNEKLFF.

The chain joins TRBV6-1 to TRBJ1-2; D unresolved. The CDR3 contains 15 residues. The germline V gene encodes CDR1 MNHNS and CDR2 SASEGT. V lost 3 bases to trimming and J lost 11 bases, with 22 bases between them. The CDR3, as DNA: TGTGCCAGCAGTGACCTCTTTCCGGCCCTATCTGTTTACACCTTC. This translates into CASSDLFPALSVYTF.

J is TRBJ1-3 and V is TRBV5-1; D unresolved. The CDR3 loop spans 14 amino acids. The ends were cut back, 0 bases at V and 2 bases at J, with 6 bases in the middle. Germline CDR1 SGHRS, CDR2 YFSETQ. CDR3 sequence (DNA): TGCGCCAGCAGCTTGGATGGGCCTGGAAACACCATATATTTT. It specifies CASSLDGPGNTIYF.

The V call is TRBV9, the J call TRBJ1-2, with 7 bases lining up with TRBD1. V gave up 3 bases and J gave up 7 bases; unmatched junction bases: 12. CDR1 and CDR2 (germline): SGDLS, YYNGEE. This CDR3 contains 15 residues. The CDR3, as DNA: TGTGCCAGCAGCGCCGCGGGACAGTCCCCTTTTGGCTACACCTTC. Translating it yields CASSAAGQSPFGYTF.

The chain uses TRBV19 and TRBJ2-5; D is uncertain. From germline, CDR1 is LNHDA and CDR2 SQIVND (reference sequence). V lost 6 bases to trimming and J lost 3 bases, with 17 bases between them. The CDR3 sequence is 15 residues long. The CDR3 nucleotides are TGTGCCAGTAGCCCCCACTCGACGGCGAAAGAGACCCAGTACTTC. Translation gives CASSPHSTAKETQYF.

This chain uses TRBV6-5 with TRBJ2-5; no reliable D call. Trimming pared 2 bases from V and 0 bases from J, leaving 7 bases between. There are 14 residues in the CDR3. Looked up from germline, CDR1 is MNHEY and CDR2 is SVGAGI. CDR3 region: CASSYGVNQETQYF. For the CDR3, the DNA is TGTGCCAGCAGTTACGGGGTTAACCAAGAGACCCAGTACTTC.

The V and J genes are TRBV27 and TRBJ1-5; D might be TRBD1 (6 bases). Trimming left V 6 bases short and J 7 bases short, with 28 bases between. The CDR3 is made up of 18 amino acids. CDR1 and CDR2 (germline): MNHEY, SMNVEV (reference sequence). CDR3 loop: CASRTPPLRQARGQPQHF. The DNA of the CDR3 is TGTGCCAGCAGGACCCCCCCCCTACGACAGGCAAGGGGACAGCCCCAGCATTTT.

The rearrangement links TRBV7-9 to TRBJ1-6; 7 bases agree with TRBD1. Per germline, CDR1 SEHNR and CDR2 FQNEAQ (reference sequence). V lost 6 bases and J lost 7; bases outside the gene matches: 6. There are 14 residues in the CDR3. CDR3 in amino acids: CASRRTGANSPLHF. Here the CDR3 DNA reads TGTGCCAGCAGGCGGACAGGCGCAAATTCACCCCTCCACTTT. Full variable domain (rest looked up from reference TRBV7-9 and TRBJ1-6): DTGVSQNPRHKITKRGQNVTFRCDPISEHNRLYWYRQTLGQGPEFLTYFQNEAQLEKSRLLSDRFSAERPKGSFSTLEIQRTEQGDSAMYLCASRRTGANSPLHFGNGTRLTVT.

V usage is TRBV9 and J usage is TRBJ1-3; D possibly corresponds to TRBD1 (6 bases). Germline V gene data show CDR1 as SGDLS and CDR2 as YYNGEE. Trimming removed 4 bases from V and 4 bases from J, with 24 bases in between. CDR3 size: 18 residues. CDR3 bases: TGTGCCAGCAGCCCCCCGTGGGGCAGGGGTGAGTCAGGAAACACCATATATTTT. Its translation: CASSPPWGRGESGNTIYF.

V gene TRBV19 combines with J gene TRBJ2-1; the D gene could be TRBD1 or TRBD2 (5 bases each). This CDR3 contains 13 residues. Germline lookup yields CDR1 LNHDA and CDR2 SQIVND (reference sequence). The V and J ends lost 6 bases and 10 bases respectively, with 16 bases between them. The DNA for the CDR3 is TGTGCCAGTAGGGGAGAGGGGAAGGGCGAGCAGTTCTTC. This gives the protein CASRGEGKGEQFF.

The chain recombines TRBV18 with TRBJ1-4, with TRBD1 matching over 7 bases. Germline V CDR1 and CDR2: KGHSH, LQKENI. CDR3 length: 15 amino acids. Trimming took 6 bases from V and 2 from J; bases not matched to a gene: 6. CDR3 DNA sequence: TGTGCCAGCTCCGACGCCAGGGGGACTAATGAAAAACTGTTTTTT. Its protein product is CASSDARGTNEKLFF.

The chain couples TRBV7-8 to TRBJ2-1, with 7 nucleotides matching TRBD1. V was clipped by 3 bases and J by 6 bases; unmatched bases: 8. Germline assignment: CDR1 SGHVS and CDR2 FQNEAQ. There are 15 residues in the CDR3. Here the CDR3 reads CASSFYRGGFNEQFF. The DNA for the CDR3 is TGTGCCAGCAGCTTTTACAGGGGTGGTTTCAATGAGCAGTTCTTC.

This chain uses TRBV28 with TRBJ2-6, with D uncertain. The CDR3 is made up of 13 amino acids. The V end was cut by 10 bases, the J end by 2 bases, with 9 bases between. Looked up from germline, CDR1 is MDHEN and CDR2 is SYDVKM. The chain's CDR3 is CATRTPGANVLTF. The CDR3 DNA reads TGTGCCACCCGGACCCCTGGGGCCAACGTCCTGACTTTC.

The chain recombines TRBV7-3 with TRBJ2-6; no definite D call. CDR1 is SGHTA and CDR2 is FQGTGA in the germline V gene. Trimming removed 1 base at V and 0 bases at J, with 1 base between. The CDR3 runs to 14 residues. The CDR3 DNA reads as TGTGCCAGCAGCTTAAGCTCTGGGGCCAACGTCCTGACTTTC. As protein: CASSLSSGANVLTF.

The chain's CDR3 is CASSGGGSYEQYF. CDR3 nucleotide sequence: TGTGCCAGTTCGGGCGGGGGCTCCTACGAGCAGTACTTC. This chain connects TRBV27 to TRBJ2-7; 7 bases line up with TRBD2. Germline V gives CDR1 MNHEY, CDR2 SMNVEV (reference sequence). Trimming cost V 9 bases and J 0 bases; bases outside gene matches: 5. The CDR3 contains 13 residues.

The gene calls are TRBV18 and TRBJ2-1, with 7 positions matching TRBD1. The V gene's germline CDR1 is KGHSH and CDR2 LQKENI. CDR3 length: 15 amino acids. V dropped 8 bases and J dropped 6; count of bases not matched to a gene: 13. Written as DNA, the CDR3 is TGTGCCAGCCGAGGACAGGCCAATGGTCGCAATGAGCAGTTCTTC. Its protein product is CASRGQANGRNEQFF.

Only one count was recorded for this clone. This chain links TRBV9 with TRBJ2-5; 8 bases map to TRBD2. The germline gives CDR1 SGDLS, CDR2 YYNGEE. V lost 5 bases and J lost 5; bases outside the gene matches: 8. The CDR3 loop spans 14 amino acids. In DNA form, the CDR3 reads TGTGCCAGCAGTTACCTAGCGGGCGGGGAGACCCAGTACTTC. Translation gives CASSYLAGGETQYF.